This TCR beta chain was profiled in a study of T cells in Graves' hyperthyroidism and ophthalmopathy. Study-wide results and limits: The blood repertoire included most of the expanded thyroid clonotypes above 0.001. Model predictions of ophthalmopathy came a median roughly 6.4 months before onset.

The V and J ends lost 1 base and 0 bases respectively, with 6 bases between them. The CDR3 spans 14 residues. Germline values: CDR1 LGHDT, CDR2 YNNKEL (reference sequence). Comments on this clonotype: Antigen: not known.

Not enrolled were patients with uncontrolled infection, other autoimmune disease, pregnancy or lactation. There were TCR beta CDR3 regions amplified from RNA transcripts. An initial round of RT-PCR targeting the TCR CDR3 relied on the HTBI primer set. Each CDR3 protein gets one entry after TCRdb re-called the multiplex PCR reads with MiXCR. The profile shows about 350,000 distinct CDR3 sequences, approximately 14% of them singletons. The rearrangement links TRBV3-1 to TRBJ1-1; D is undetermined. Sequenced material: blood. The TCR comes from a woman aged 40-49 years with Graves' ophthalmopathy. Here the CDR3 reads CASSQVAMNTEAFF. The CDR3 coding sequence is TGTGCCAGCAGCCAAGTTGCGATGAACACTGAAGCTTTCTTT.